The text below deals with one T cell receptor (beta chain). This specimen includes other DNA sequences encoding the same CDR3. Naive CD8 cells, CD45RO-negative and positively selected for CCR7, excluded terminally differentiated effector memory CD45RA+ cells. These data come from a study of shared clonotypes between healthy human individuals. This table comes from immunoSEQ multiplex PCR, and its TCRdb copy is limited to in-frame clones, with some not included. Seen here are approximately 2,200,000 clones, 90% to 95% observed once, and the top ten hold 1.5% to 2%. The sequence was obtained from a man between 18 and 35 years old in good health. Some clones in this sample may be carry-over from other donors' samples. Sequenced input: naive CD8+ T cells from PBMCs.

CDR3 loop: CASSLGGGYEQYF. In DNA form, the CDR3 reads TGTGCCAGCAGCCTGGGGGGGGGCTACGAGCAGTACTTC. The chain has TRBV27 and TRBJ2-7, with TRBD2 matching over 7 bases. CDR1 is MNHEY and CDR2 is SMNVEV in the germline V gene (reference sequence). Trimming at V came to 6 bases and at J to 3 bases, leaving 5 bases not matched to a gene. The CDR3 has 13 residues.